One and the same sample provided the 27 T cell receptor beta chains below, sequenced in a study of OX40 agonist ivuxolimab in advanced cancers. The method was immunoSEQ multiplex PCR; TCRdb's version includes in-frame clones alone and lacks a portion of them. In the table there are tens of thousands of clones, approximately 84% of which are singletons. The sample was CD4+ or CD8+ T cells sorted from blood, taken in a trial of the OX40 agonist ivuxolimab. The receptors were sampled from an adult with an advanced solid tumor such as melanoma, head and neck, liver or kidney cancer.

This clone showed up just a few times. The genes are TRBV7-2 and TRBJ2-7; 12 nucleotides agree with TRBD2. The CDR3 loop spans 15 amino acids. The germline V gene has CDR1 SGHTA and CDR2 FQGNSA. V gave up 5 bases and J gave up 0 bases; unmatched junction bases: 2. The DNA of the CDR3 is TGTGCCAGCAGCGGACTAGCGGGAAGCTCCTACGAGCAGTACTTC. This translates into CASSGLAGSSYEQYF. Drawing the rest from reference TRBV7-2 and TRBJ2-7, the complete variable domain is GAGVSQSPSNKVTEKGKDVELRCDPISGHTALYWYRQSLGQGLEFLIYFQGNSAPDKSGLPSDRFSAERTGGSVSTLTIQRTQQEDSAVYLCASSGLAGSSYEQYFGPGTRLTVT.

A few counts support this clone. The V gene is TRBV9, the J gene TRBJ2-7, with no clear D. The germline V and J ends were trimmed by 0 bases and 3 bases, with 4 bases remaining between them. CDR3 length equals 12 residues. Germline assignment: CDR1 SGDLS and CDR2 YYNGEE. CDR3 residues: CASSVDSYEQYF. The DNA of the CDR3 is TGTGCCAGCAGCGTAGACAGCTACGAGCAGTACTTC.

The chain links TRBV5-1 to TRBJ2-1, with unresolved D. The V end was cut by 0 bases, the J end by 3 bases, with 7 bases between. Germline loops: CDR1 SGHRS, CDR2 YFSETQ. This CDR3 spans 14 amino acids. Here the CDR3 DNA reads TGCGCCAGCAGCTTGGGTGGGGACTACAATGAGCAGTTCTTC. Protein: CASSLGGDYNEQFF.

This chain links TRBV4-1 with TRBJ2-1; D may be TRBD1 (5 bases). Trimming cost V 2 bases and J 7 bases, with 18 bases left between them. CDR1 and CDR2 (germline): MGHRA, YSYEKL. The CDR3 runs 16 residues. In nucleotides, the CDR3 is TGCGCCAGCAGCCAATTTGGGCAGGGCGTGAGTAATGAGCAGTTCTTC. Translation gives CASSQFGQGVSNEQFF.

The DNA for the CDR3 is TGCGCCAGCAGCTGGATGACAGGGGTGAACACTGAAGCTTTCTTT. Residues: CASSWMTGVNTEAFF. The chain uses TRBV5-1 and TRBJ1-1; the match to TRBD1 covers 8 bases. The CDR3 is made up of 15 amino acids. In germline, CDR1 is SGHRS, CDR2 YFSETQ. The trim removed 3 bases at V and 0 bases at J, leaving 4 bases unmatched.

The chain links TRBV27 to TRBJ2-7; 8 bases map to TRBD1. There are 15 residues in the CDR3. The J segment lost 7 bases and the V segment lost 2 bases, leaving 10 bases of the junction unmatched. Germline V gives CDR1 MNHEY, CDR2 SMNVEV (reference sequence). In DNA, the CDR3 is TGTGCCAGCAGTTTAGAAGGCAGGGGGCCCCAGGAGCAGTACTTC. This gives the protein CASSLEGRGPQEQYF.

The chain employs TRBV11-2 and TRBJ1-6, with D possibly matching TRBD1 (5 bases). The CDR3 length is 15 residues. Germline V gene data show CDR1 as SGHAT and CDR2 as FQNNGV. Trimming took off 5 bases at V and 5 bases at J, with 13 bases between the two ends. CDR3 DNA sequence: TGTGCCAGCAGCCAAGTTAGGGGTAATAATTCACCCCTCCACTTT. This translates into CASSQVRGNNSPLHF.

J is TRBJ1-5 and V is TRBV28, with D tentatively TRBD1 (5 bases). The CDR3 length is 14 residues. Trimming removed 4 bases at V and 3 bases at J, with 10 bases between. Germline CDR1 reads MDHEN; CDR2 reads SYDVKM. CDR3 loop: CASSYGGFNQPQHF. DNA for the CDR3: TGTGCCAGCAGTTATGGGGGGTTCAATCAGCCCCAGCATTTT. Complete variable domain (other parts from reference TRBV28 and TRBJ1-5): DVKVTQSSRYLVKRTGEKVFLECVQDMDHENMFWYRQDPGLGLRLIYFSYDVKMKEKGDIPEGYSVSREKKERFSLILESASTNQTSMYLCASSYGGFNQPQHFGDGTRLSIL.

This clone was detected a few times. The chain combines TRBV7-8 with TRBJ2-1; D gene ambiguous. Trimming took 2 bases from V and 6 from J, leaving 11 bases between them. There are 14 residues in the CDR3. CDR1 SGHVS and CDR2 FQNEAQ come from the germline V gene. The CDR3, as DNA: TGTGCCAGCAGCTTAAGGCGGCACAGCAATGAGCAGTTCTTC. Translation gives CASSLRRHSNEQFF.

In this sample, this clone turned up a few times. Other DNA sequences in this specimen translate into the identical CDR3. The V and J genes are TRBV5-5 and TRBJ2-7, with a weak D call TRBD2 (6 bases). The CDR3 runs to 13 residues. Looked up from germline, CDR1 is SGHKS and CDR2 is YYEKEE (reference sequence). Trimming took 4 bases from V and 5 from J, leaving 13 bases between them. DNA of the CDR3: TGTGCCAGCAGCCCCGGGGGTGGGGACGAGCAGTACTTC. Translated: CASSPGGGDEQYF.

This chain joins TRBV5-6 and TRBJ1-5; a possible D gene is TRBD1 (5 bases). CDR1 SGHDT and CDR2 YYEEEE come from the germline V gene. The germline V and J ends were trimmed by 1 base and 3 bases, with 8 bases remaining between them. The CDR3 has 14 amino acids. The CDR3 here is CASSLWGINQPQHF. The CDR3 DNA reads TGTGCCAGCAGCTTGTGGGGCATCAATCAGCCCCAGCATTTT.

The V call is TRBV2, the J call TRBJ1-3; D unresolved. CDR1 SNHLY and CDR2 FYNNEI come from the germline V gene. The CDR3 spans 14 residues. V lost 6 bases, J lost 1 base, and 10 bases lay in between. This CDR3 reads CASRPTGSGNTIYF. CDR3 nucleotide sequence: TGTGCCAGCAGACCCACGGGTTCTGGAAACACCATATATTTT.

V usage is TRBV5-6 and J usage is TRBJ1-1; D ambiguous. CDR1 and CDR2 (germline): SGHDT, YYEEEE. Deletions cut 4 bases from V and 2 bases from J, with 3 bases between. The length of the CDR3 is 11 residues. The CDR3 protein is CASSLNTEAFF. The CDR3 DNA is TGTGCCAGCAGCCTTAACACTGAAGCTTTCTTT.

The V gene is TRBV6-6, the J gene TRBJ2-7; TRBD1 agrees at 8 bases. This CDR3 comprises 13 residues. CDR1 and CDR2 (germline): MNHNY, SVGAGI (reference sequence). Germline trimming cut 5 bases from V and 2 bases from J; bases unmatched to any gene: 2. The CDR3 region is CASSDRGPYEQYF. The CDR3 region has the DNA TGTGCCAGCAGTGACAGGGGACCCTACGAGCAGTACTTC.

The V gene is TRBV6-6, the J gene TRBJ2-5; 8 positions agree with TRBD2. CDR1 and CDR2 (germline): MNHNY, SVGAGI (reference sequence). The CDR3 consists of 15 residues. V gave up 0 bases and J gave up 5 bases; unmatched junction bases: 5. CDR3 in DNA: TGTGCCAGCAGTTACTCGAGGGCTAGCGGGGAGACCCAGTACTTC. It yields the protein CASSYSRASGETQYF.

This chain joins TRBV28 and TRBJ1-2; TRBD1 aligns across 9 bases. The length of the CDR3 is 12 residues. V was clipped by 9 bases and J by 4 bases; unmatched bases: 3. Germline V gene data show CDR1 as MDHEN and CDR2 as SYDVKM. CDR3 in amino acids: CASSDRGYGYTF. The CDR3 DNA sequence: TGTGCCAGTTCGGACAGGGGCTATGGCTACACCTTC.

The rearrangement joins TRBV7-2 to TRBJ2-3; 8 bases agree with TRBD1. This CDR3 comprises 15 residues. CDR1 is SGHTA, CDR2 FQGNSA, per germline. The J segment lost 3 bases and the V segment lost 4 bases, leaving 6 bases of the junction unmatched. The CDR3 protein is CASSSGQGGTDTQYF. CDR3 nucleotide sequence: TGTGCCAGCAGCTCCGGACAGGGTGGAACAGATACGCAGTATTTT. The full variable domain, with the rest looked up from reference TRBV7-2 and TRBJ2-3, is GAGVSQSPSNKVTEKGKDVELRCDPISGHTALYWYRQSLGQGLEFLIYFQGNSAPDKSGLPSDRFSAERTGGSVSTLTIQRTQQEDSAVYLCASSSGQGGTDTQYFGPGTRLTVL.

The chain uses TRBV7-2 and TRBJ2-5; possibly TRBD1 or TRBD2 for D (5 bases each). The CDR3 spans 14 residues. V dropped 6 bases and J dropped 3 bases, with 14 bases sitting between them. Per germline, CDR1 SGHTA and CDR2 FQGNSA. CDR3 sequence (DNA): TGTGCCAGCAGGTCAGGGTCAGCGGAAGAGACCCAGTACTTC. This translates into CASRSGSAEETQYF.

The gene calls are TRBV9 and TRBJ2-3; D is possibly TRBD2 (5 bases). The germline V gene encodes CDR1 SGDLS and CDR2 YYNGEE. The CDR3 runs 18 residues. The V and J ends lost 3 bases and 2 bases respectively, with 22 bases between them. The CDR3 DNA follows: TGTGCCAGCAGCGAGTTACGAGGAGGCGACTGGCACACAGATACGCAGTATTTT. Translation gives CASSELRGGDWHTDTQYF.

The rearrangement joins TRBV30 to TRBJ2-7; 8 bases are shared with TRBD1. Unmatched junction bases numbered 5, after V lost 8 bases and J lost 5 bases. Germline V gene data show CDR1 as GTSNPN and CDR2 as SVGIG (reference sequence). CDR3 size: 11 residues. The CDR3 coding sequence is TGTGCCGTTGGGACAGGCCACGAGCAGTACTTC. This translates into CAVGTGHEQYF. The full variable domain, its missing parts supplied by reference TRBV30 and TRBJ2-7, is SQTIHQWPATLVQPVGSPLSLECTVEGTSNPNLYWYRQAAGRGLQLLFYSVGIGQISSEVPQNLSASRPQDRQFILSSKKLLLSDSGFYLCAVGTGHEQYFGPGTRLTVT.

The chain couples TRBV5-1 to TRBJ1-2; D is unresolved. The CDR3 totals 16 residues. V gave up 1 base and J gave up 8 bases, with 21 bases separating them. CDR1 SGHRS and CDR2 YFSETQ come from the germline V gene. In nucleotides, the CDR3 is TGCGCCAGCAGCTTGACAACCGACGGCCCTCTGGGAGGCTACACCTTC. Residues: CASSLTTDGPLGGYTF.

This clone was observed a single time. V and J are TRBV9 and TRBJ2-7; no reliable D call. The CDR3 sequence is 16 residues long. The V end was cut by 0 bases, the J end by 0 bases, with 13 bases between. Per germline, CDR1 SGDLS and CDR2 YYNGEE. CDR3 in amino acids: CASSVGWETFSYEQYF. For the CDR3, the DNA is TGTGCCAGCAGCGTAGGCTGGGAAACCTTCTCCTACGAGCAGTACTTC.

The gene calls are TRBV6-5 and TRBJ1-1; D call uncertain. The CDR3 contains 11 residues. Trimming cost V 7 bases and J 2 bases, with 5 bases left between them. Germline V CDR1 and CDR2: MNHEY, SVGAGI. The CDR3 protein is CASKTNTEAFF. The CDR3 region has the DNA TGTGCCAGCAAAACAAACACTGAAGCTTTCTTT.

The chain employs TRBV7-3 and TRBJ1-5; D gene uncertain. The CDR3 has 14 amino acids. Germline V gives CDR1 SGHTA, CDR2 FQGTGA. Trimming shortened V by 5 bases and J by 0 bases, and 8 bases separated the two germline ends. The CDR3 spells CASSRGGSNQPQHF. The DNA for the CDR3 is TGTGCCAGCAGCCGGGGAGGTAGCAATCAGCCCCAGCATTTT.

The V call is TRBV6-6, the J call TRBJ1-1; 7 bases are a match to TRBD1. The CDR3 runs 15 residues. Germline values: CDR1 MNHNY, CDR2 SVGAGI (reference sequence). The junction had 12 bases not matched to a gene; V was cut back by 7 bases and J by 4 bases. The DNA of the CDR3 is TGTGCCAGCACCAAAGGAGAGGGGGCGACCACTGAAGCTTTCTTT. Its translation is CASTKGEGATTEAFF.

The rearrangement joins TRBV11-3 to TRBJ1-4; 9 bases match TRBD1. Per the germline V gene, CDR1 is SGHNT and CDR2 is YENEEA. The ends lost 5 bases at V and 8 bases at J; junction bases unmatched: 9. The CDR3 totals 15 residues. The CDR3 sequence: CASSPDRGWGEKLFF. The CDR3 DNA sequence: TGTGCCAGCAGCCCGGACAGGGGCTGGGGAGAAAAACTGTTTTTT.

The chain recombines TRBV5-1 with TRBJ1-5; D might be TRBD1 (5 bases). CDR1 SGHRS and CDR2 YFSETQ come from the germline V gene. Trimming shortened V by 4 bases and J by 4 bases, and 12 bases separated the two germline ends. CDR3 length: 14 amino acids. CDR3 residues: CASSETVGNQPQHF. CDR3 bases: TGCGCCAGCAGCGAGACAGTGGGAAATCAGCCCCAGCATTTT.